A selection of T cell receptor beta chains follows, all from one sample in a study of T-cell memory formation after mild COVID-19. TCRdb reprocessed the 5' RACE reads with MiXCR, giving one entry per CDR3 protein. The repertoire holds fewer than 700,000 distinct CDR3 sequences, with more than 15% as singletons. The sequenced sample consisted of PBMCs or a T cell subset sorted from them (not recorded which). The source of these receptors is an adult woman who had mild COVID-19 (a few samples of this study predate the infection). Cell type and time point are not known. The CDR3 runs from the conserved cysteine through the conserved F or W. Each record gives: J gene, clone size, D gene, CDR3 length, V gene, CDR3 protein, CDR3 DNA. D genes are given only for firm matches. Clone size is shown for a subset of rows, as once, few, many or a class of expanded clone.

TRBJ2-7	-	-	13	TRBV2	CASSPTRGTEQYF	TGTGCCAGCAGCCCAACGCGCGGGACCGAGCAGTACTTC
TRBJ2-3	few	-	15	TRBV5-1	CASSPGLSSTDTQYF	TGCGCCAGCAGCCCTGGACTATCTAGCACAGATACGCAGTATTTT
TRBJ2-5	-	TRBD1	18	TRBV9	CASSDRPNPTGGWETQYF	TGTGCCAGCAGCGATCGCCCGAACCCGACAGGGGGCTGGGAGACCCAGTACTTC
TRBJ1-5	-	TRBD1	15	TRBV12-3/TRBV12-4	CASSHGTGLNQPQHF	TGTGCCAGCAGTCACGGGACAGGACTGAATCAGCCCCAGCATTTT
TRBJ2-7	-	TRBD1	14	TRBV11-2	CASSLQGFSYEQYF	TGTGCCAGCAGCCTACAGGGGTTCTCCTACGAGCAGTACTTC
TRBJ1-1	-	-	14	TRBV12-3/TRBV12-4	CASSLTTENTEAFF	TGTGCCAGCAGTTTGACGACAGAGAACACTGAAGCTTTCTTT
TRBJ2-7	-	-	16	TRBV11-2	CASSLRLGYHDYEQYF	TGTGCCAGCAGCTTGAGGTTAGGTTATCACGATTACGAGCAGTACTTC
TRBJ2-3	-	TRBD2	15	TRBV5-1	CASSARTSGSDTQYF	TGCGCCAGCAGCGCTCGGACTAGCGGCTCAGATACGCAGTATTTT
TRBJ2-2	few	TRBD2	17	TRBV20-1	CSAQLYSTSGNTGELFF	TGCAGTGCACAGCTATACTCGACTAGCGGAAACACCGGGGAGCTGTTTTTT
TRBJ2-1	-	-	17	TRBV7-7	CASSPYGQEAAYNEQFF	TGTGCTAGCAGCCCTTATGGGCAGGAGGCAGCCTACAATGAGCAGTTCTTC
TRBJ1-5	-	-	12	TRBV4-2	CASSKVGQPQHF	TGTGCCAGCAGCAAGGTGGGTCAGCCCCAGCATTTT
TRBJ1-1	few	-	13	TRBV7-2	CASSLKQGTEAFF	TGTGCCAGCAGCTTAAAGCAGGGCACTGAAGCTTTCTTT
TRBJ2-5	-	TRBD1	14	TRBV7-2	CASSRTGSGETQYF	TGTGCCAGCAGCCGGACAGGGTCAGGGGAGACCCAGTACTTC
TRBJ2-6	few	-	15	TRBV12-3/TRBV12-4	CASSFTGSGANVLTF	TGTGCCAGCAGTTTTACGGGTTCCGGGGCCAACGTCCTGACTTTC
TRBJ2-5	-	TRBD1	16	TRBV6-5	CASSYSGQGAKGTQYF	TGTGCCAGCAGTTACTCCGGACAGGGGGCGAAGGGGACCCAGTACTTC
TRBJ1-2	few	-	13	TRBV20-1	CSALGQGRNGYTF	TGCAGTGCCCTGGGGCAGGGGCGTAATGGCTACACCTTC
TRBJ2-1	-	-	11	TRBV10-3	CAISIYNEQFF	TGTGCCATCAGTATCTACAATGAGCAGTTCTTC
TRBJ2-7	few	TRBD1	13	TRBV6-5	CASSYGTVGEQYF	TGTGCCAGCAGTTACGGGACAGTCGGCGAGCAGTACTTC
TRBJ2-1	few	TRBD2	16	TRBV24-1	CATSDSQRGLGNEQFF	TGTGCCACCAGTGATTCCCAGCGGGGGTTAGGGAATGAGCAGTTCTTC
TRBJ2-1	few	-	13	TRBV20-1	CSASMLMNNEQFF	TGCAGTGCTAGCATGTTGATGAACAATGAGCAGTTCTTC
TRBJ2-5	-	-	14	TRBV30	CAWSVRRDRETQYF	TGTGCCTGGAGTGTTAGGAGAGATAGGGAGACCCAGTACTTC
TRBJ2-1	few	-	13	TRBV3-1	CASSQAPGWEQFF	TGTGCCAGCAGCCAAGCCCCGGGGTGGGAGCAGTTCTTC
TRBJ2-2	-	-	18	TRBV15	CATSRDADRGARTGELFF	TGTGCCACCAGCAGAGATGCGGATCGGGGGGCGAGGACCGGGGAGCTGTTTTTT
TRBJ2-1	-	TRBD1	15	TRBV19	CASSIGGTGYNEQFF	TGTGCCAGCAGTATAGGCGGGACAGGTTACAATGAGCAGTTCTTC
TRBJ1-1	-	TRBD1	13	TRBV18	CASSAGTGTEAFF	TGTGCCAGCTCCGCCGGGACAGGCACTGAAGCTTTCTTT
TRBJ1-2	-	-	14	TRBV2	CASSTLTGYYGYTF	TGTGCCAGCAGTACCCTCACAGGGTACTATGGCTACACCTTC
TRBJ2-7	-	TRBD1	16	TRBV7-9	CASSLYFSGRGYDQYF	TGTGCCAGCAGCCTATACTTTTCCGGCAGGGGGTACGATCAGTACTTC
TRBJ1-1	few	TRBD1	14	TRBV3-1	CASSPYGQGLEAFF	TGTGCCAGCAGCCCTTATGGACAGGGACTTGAAGCTTTCTTT
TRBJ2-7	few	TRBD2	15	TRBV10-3	CAISEFGLADYEQYF	TGTGCCATCAGTGAGTTCGGACTAGCGGACTACGAGCAGTACTTC
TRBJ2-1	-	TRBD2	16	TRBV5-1	CASSLGLAPEYNEQFF	TGCGCCAGCAGCCTGGGACTAGCGCCGGAATACAATGAGCAGTTCTTC
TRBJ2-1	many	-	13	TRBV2	CARNSRGGLEQFF	TGTGCCCGAAATTCGCGGGGCGGTTTAGAGCAGTTCTTC
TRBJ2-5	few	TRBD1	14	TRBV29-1	CSVFGQAWRETQYF	TGCAGCGTTTTCGGACAGGCTTGGCGAGAGACCCAGTACTTC
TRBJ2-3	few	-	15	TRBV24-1	CATSVGVHGTDTQYF	TGTGCCACCAGTGTAGGTGTGCACGGCACGGATACGCAGTATTTT